This T cell receptor beta chain is from a study of tumor-infiltrating lymphocytes in oesophageal squamous cell carcinoma. TCRdb re-called the PCR reads through MiXCR, storing one row per CDR3 protein. The sample records some 7,100 distinct CDR3 sequences, approximately 14% being singletons. The CDR3 spans 12 residues. Germline CDR1 reads SGDLS; CDR2 reads YYNGEE. Trimming left V 3 bases short and J 6 bases short, with 8 bases between. The V gene is TRBV9, the J gene TRBJ2-3; tentatively, D is TRBD2 (5 bases). This receptor was obtained from a male donor with esophageal squamous cell carcinoma. The sample was blood. The CDR3 nucleotides read TGTGCCAGCAGCGCCTCGGGGGATACGCAGTATTTT. Protein: CASSASGDTQYF.